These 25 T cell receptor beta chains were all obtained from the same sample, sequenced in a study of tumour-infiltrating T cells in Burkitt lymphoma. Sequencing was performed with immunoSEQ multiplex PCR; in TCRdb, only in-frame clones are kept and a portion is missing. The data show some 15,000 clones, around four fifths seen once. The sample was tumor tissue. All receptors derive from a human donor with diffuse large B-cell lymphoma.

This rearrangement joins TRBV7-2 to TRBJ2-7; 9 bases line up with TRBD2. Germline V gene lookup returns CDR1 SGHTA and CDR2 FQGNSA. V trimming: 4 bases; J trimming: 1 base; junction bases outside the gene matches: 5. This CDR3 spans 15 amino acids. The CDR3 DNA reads TGTGCCAGCAGCTCCGTTAGCGGGGGATCCTACGAGCAGTACTTC. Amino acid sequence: CASSSVSGGSYEQYF.

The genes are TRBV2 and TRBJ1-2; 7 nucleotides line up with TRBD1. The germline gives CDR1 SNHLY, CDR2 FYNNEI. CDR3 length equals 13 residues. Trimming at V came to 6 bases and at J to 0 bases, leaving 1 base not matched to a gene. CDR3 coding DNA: TGTGCCAGCAGGGGACAGTCTAACTATGGCTACACCTTC. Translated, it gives CASRGQSNYGYTF.

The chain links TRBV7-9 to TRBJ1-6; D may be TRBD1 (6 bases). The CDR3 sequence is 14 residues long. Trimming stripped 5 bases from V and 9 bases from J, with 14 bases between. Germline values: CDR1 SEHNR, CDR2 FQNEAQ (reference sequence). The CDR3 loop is CASSLGGGLSPLHF. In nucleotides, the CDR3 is TGTGCCAGCAGCCTAGGTGGGGGCCTTTCACCCCTCCACTTT.

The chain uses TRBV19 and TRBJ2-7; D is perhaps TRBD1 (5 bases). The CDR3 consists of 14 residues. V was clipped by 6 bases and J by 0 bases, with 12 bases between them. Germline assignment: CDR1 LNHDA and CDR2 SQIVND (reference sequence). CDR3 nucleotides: TGTGCCAGTAGACAGGCGCTTAACTCCTACGAGCAGTACTTC. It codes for CASRQALNSYEQYF.

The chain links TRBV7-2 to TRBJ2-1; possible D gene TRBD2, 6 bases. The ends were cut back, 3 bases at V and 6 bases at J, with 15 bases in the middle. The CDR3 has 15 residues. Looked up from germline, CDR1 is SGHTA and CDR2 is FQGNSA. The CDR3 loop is CASSLGGMVGNEQFF. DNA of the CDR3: TGTGCCAGCAGCTTGGGCGGGATGGTAGGCAATGAGCAGTTCTTC.

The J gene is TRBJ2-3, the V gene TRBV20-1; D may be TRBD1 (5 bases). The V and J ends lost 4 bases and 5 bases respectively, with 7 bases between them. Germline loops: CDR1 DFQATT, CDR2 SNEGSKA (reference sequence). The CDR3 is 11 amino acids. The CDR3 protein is CSATGQDTQYF. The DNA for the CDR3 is TGCAGTGCTACAGGACAAGATACGCAGTATTTT.

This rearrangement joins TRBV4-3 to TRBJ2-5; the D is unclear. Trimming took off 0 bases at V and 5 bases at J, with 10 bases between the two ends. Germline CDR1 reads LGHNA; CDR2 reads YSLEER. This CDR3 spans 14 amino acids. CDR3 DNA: TGCGCCAGCAGCCAAGATGCCTCTACGGAGACCCAGTACTTC. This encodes CASSQDASTETQYF.

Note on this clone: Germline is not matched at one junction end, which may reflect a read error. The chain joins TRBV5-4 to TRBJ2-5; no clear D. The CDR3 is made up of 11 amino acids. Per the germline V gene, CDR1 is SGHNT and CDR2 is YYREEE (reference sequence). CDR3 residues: CASSLGQSANF. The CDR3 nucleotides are TGTGCCAGCAGCTTGGGCCAGTCCGCCAACTTC.

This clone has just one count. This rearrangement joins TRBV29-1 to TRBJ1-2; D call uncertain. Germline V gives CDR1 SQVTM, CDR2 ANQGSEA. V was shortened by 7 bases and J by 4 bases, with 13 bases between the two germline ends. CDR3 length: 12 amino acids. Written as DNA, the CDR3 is TGCAGCGCTGATTCCTTCGGCTATGGCTACACCTTC. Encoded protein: CSADSFGYGYTF.

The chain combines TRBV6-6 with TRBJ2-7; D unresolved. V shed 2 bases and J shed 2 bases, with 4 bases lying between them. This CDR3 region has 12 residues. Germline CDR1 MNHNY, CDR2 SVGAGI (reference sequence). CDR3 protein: CASSYQPYEQYF. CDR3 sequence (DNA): TGTGCCAGCAGTTACCAACCCTACGAGCAGTACTTC.

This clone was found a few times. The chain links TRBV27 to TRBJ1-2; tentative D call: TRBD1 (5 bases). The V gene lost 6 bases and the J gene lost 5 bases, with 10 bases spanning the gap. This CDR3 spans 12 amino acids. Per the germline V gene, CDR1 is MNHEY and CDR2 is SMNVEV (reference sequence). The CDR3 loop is CASSRDRYGYTF. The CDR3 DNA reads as TGTGCCAGCAGCAGGGATAGGTATGGCTACACCTTC.

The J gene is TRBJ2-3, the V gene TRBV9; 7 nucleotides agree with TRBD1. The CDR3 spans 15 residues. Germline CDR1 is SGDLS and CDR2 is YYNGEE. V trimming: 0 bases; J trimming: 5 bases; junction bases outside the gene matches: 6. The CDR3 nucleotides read TGTGCCAGCAGCGTAGACAGGGGCGCGGGAGATACGCAGTATTTT. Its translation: CASSVDRGAGDTQYF.

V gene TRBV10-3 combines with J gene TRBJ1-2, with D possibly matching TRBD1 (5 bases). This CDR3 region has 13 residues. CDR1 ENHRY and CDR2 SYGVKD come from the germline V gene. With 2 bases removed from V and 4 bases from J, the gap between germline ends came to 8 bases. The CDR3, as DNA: TGTGCCATCAGTGAGGACAGATCCTATGGCTACACCTTC. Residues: CAISEDRSYGYTF.

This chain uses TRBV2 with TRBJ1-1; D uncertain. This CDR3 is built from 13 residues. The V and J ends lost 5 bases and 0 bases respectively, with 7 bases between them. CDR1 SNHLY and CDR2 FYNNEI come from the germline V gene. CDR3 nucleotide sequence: TGTGCCAGCAGTAGGCTAGTGAACACTGAAGCTTTCTTT. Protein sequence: CASSRLVNTEAFF.

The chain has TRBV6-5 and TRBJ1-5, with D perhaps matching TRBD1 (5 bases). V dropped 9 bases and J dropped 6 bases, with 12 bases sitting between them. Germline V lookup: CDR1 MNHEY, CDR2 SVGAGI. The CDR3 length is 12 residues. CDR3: CASSMGPQPQHF. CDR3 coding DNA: TGTGCCAGTTCTATGGGGCCTCAGCCCCAGCATTTT.

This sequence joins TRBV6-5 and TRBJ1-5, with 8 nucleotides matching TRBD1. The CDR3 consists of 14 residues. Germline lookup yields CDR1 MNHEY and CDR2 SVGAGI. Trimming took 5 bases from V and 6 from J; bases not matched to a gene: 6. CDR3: CASSLQGGSQPQHF. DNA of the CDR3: TGTGCCAGCAGTCTACAGGGGGGGAGTCAGCCCCAGCATTTT.

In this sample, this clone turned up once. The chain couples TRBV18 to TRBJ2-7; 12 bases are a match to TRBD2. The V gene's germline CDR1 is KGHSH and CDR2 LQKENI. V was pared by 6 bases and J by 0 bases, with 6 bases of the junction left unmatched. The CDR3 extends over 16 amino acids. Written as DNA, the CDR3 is TGTGCCAGCTCGGTCGGACTAGCGGGATCCTCCTACGAGCAGTACTTC. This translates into CASSVGLAGSSYEQYF.

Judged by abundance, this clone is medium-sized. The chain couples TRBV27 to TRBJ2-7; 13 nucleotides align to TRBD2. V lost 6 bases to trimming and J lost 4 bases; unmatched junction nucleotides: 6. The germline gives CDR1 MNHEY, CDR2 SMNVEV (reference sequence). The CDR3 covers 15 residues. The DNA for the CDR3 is TGTGCCAGCAGAGATGGACTAGCGGGAGATTACGAGCAGTACTTC. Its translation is CASRDGLAGDYEQYF.

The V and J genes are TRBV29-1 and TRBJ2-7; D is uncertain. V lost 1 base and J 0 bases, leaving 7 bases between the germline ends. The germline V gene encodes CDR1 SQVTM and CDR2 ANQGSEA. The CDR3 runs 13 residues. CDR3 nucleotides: TGCAGCGTTGAAGGGCAGAACTCCTACGAGCAGTACTTC. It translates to CSVEGQNSYEQYF.

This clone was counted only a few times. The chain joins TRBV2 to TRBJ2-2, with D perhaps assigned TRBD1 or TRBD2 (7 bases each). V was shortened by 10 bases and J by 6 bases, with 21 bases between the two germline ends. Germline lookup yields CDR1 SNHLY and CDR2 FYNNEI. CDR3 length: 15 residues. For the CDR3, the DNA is TGTGCCACCGTTGGCGGGAGAGGGGGCCCCGGGGAGCTGTTTTTT. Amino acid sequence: CATVGGRGGPGELFF.

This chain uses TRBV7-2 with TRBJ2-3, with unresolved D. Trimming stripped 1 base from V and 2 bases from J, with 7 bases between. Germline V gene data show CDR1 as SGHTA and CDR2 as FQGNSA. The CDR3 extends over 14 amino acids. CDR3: CASSLGSSTDTQYF. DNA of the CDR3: TGTGCCAGCAGCTTAGGGTCCTCCACAGATACGCAGTATTTT.

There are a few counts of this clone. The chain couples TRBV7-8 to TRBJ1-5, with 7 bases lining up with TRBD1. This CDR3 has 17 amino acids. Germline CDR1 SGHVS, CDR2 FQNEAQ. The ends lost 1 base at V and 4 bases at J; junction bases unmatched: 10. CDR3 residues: CASSLEPLDRRNQPQHF. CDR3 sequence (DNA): TGTGCCAGCAGCTTAGAGCCCCTGGACAGGCGGAATCAGCCCCAGCATTTT.

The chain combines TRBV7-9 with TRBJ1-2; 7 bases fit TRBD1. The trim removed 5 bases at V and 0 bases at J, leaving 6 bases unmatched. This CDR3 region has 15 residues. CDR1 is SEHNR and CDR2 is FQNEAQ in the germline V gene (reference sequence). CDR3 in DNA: TGTGCCAGCAGCCTCGACAGGGCCGCTAACTATGGCTACACCTTC. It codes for CASSLDRAANYGYTF.

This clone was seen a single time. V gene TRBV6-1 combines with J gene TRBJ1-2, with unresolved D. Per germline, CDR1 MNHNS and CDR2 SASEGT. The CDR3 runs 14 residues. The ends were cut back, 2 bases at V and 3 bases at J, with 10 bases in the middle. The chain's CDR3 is CASSEQFLDYGYTF. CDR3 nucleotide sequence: TGTGCCAGCAGTGAACAGTTTCTCGACTATGGCTACACCTTC.

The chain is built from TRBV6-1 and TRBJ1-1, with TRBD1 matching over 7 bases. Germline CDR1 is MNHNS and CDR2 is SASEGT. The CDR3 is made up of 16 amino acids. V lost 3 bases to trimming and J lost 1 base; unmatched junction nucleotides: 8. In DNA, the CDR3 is TGTGCCAGCAGTGATAATTGGGACAGACCGAACACTGAAGCTTTCTTT. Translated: CASSDNWDRPNTEAFF.